This T cell receptor (beta chain) was documented in a study of shared clonotypes between healthy human individuals. Study context: The study drew on two women and three men aged 18 to 49 as donors. CD8 memory received one plate per donor, CD8 naive two, CD4 memory three and CD4 naive three.

In regard to this clone: Its antigen is unknown.

This CDR3 has 16 residues. Germline loops: CDR1 LGHNA, CDR2 YNFKEQ. V was trimmed by 0 bases and J by 0 bases, leaving 11 bases between them. Libraries were prepared by immunoSEQ multiplex PCR; TCRdb keeps only in-frame clonotypes and omits some of them. The table lists about 580,000 clones, roughly 98% of them singletons. It was CD45RO-negative cells, positively selected for CCR7, that made up naive CD8 cells, with terminally differentiated effector memory CD45RA+ cells excluded. General study results and limits: Clonotype sharing among donors, it was expected, would be affected by sequencing depth. Some clonotypes were shared by all four sorted-subset donors, while others were not shared. The non-shared ones had lower generation probabilities than the shared ones.

The specimen sequenced was naive CD8+ T cells sorted from blood. This chain connects TRBV4-2 to TRBJ1-1; D ambiguous. This clonotype was obtained from a man aged 30 to 39 in good health. The CDR3: CASSQDTPRMNTEAFF. CDR3 nucleotides: TGTGCCAGCAGCCAAGATACCCCCCGAATGAACACTGAAGCTTTCTTT.